The clone carrying this TCR beta chain was recorded a few times. Its antigen is still unknown. This entry is derived from a study of beta chain features in type 1 diabetes. Findings and caveats of the study: No resolution was reached here on whether HLA type influences TCRB rearrangement.

The study reverse transcribed the entire isolated RNA, so it sequenced expressed TCRB transcripts. Assay: immunoSEQ multiplex PCR; the TCRdb copy retains only in-frame clones and omits some. The data show almost 250,000 clones, about 14% seen once. Germline V gene lookup returns CDR1 SNHLY and CDR2 FYNNEI. This CDR3 is built from 15 residues. V lost 5 bases and J 5 bases, leaving 15 bases between the germline ends. This chain uses TRBV2 with TRBJ2-2; possible D gene TRBD2, 6 bases. Sequences were obtained from naive CD4+ T cells from blood. The clonotype comes from a woman aged 40 to 50 in good health. The CDR3 loop is CASSLGGGKTGELFF. The DNA for the CDR3 is TGTGCCAGCAGTCTAGGTGGAGGGAAGACCGGGGAGCTGTTTTTT.